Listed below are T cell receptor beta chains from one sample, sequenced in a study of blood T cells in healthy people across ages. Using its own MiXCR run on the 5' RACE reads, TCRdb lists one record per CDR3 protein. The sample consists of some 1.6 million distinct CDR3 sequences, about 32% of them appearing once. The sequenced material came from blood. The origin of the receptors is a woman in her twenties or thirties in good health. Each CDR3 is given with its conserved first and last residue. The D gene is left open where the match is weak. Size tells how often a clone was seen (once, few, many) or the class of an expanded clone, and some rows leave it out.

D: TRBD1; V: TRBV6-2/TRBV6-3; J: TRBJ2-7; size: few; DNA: TGTGCCAGCAGCCCGGGACAGCGAGGCGAGCAGTACTTC; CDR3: CASSPGQRGEQYF
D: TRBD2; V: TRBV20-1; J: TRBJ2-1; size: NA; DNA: TGCAGTGCTAGCCATCTTTCAGCGGGAGGGTCTAGCTCCTACAATGAGCAGTCCTTC; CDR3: CSASHLSAGGSSSYNEQSF
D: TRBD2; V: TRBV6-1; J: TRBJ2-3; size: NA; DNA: TGTGCCAGCAGTGAAACTTCCGCGGGAGGGCTCGCAGATACGCAGTATTTT; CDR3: CASSETSAGGLADTQYF
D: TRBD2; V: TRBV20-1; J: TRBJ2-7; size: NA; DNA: TGCAGTGCTAGCGGGACTAGCGGGTCCCCCGTCTACGAGCAGTACTTC; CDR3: CSASGTSGSPVYEQYF
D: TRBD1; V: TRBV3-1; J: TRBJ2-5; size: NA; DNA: TGTGCCCGCAGCCGGGGACAGCCCCCACAAGAGACCCAGTACTTC; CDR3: CARSRGQPPQETQYF
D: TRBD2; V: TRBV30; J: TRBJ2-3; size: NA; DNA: TGTGCCTGGAGTGACCTAGCGGGAAACACAGATACGCAGTATTTT; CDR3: CAWSDLAGNTDTQYF
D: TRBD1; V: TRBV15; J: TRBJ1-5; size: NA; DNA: TGTGCCACCAGCAGAGGATCGGGGGGACAGCCCAATCAGCCCCAGCATTTT; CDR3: CATSRGSGGQPNQPQHF
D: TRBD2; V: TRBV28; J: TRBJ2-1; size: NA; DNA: TGTGCCAGCAGCTCCTGGGGGAGGGATGGGCAGTTCTTC; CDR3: CASSSWGRDGQFF
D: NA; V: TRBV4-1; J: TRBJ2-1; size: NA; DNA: TGCGCCAGCAGCCAAAATACTGCCGATGAGCAGTTCTTC; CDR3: CASSQNTADEQFF
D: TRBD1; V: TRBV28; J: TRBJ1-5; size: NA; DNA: TGTGCCAGCAGTCCTACAGCGACAGGGGACGGGACCCAGCCCCAGCATTTT; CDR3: CASSPTATGDGTQPQHF
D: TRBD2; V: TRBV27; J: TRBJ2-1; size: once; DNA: TGTGCCAGCAGTCTTGGGACTAGCGGATACAATAAGCAGTTCTTC; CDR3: CASSLGTSGYNKQFF
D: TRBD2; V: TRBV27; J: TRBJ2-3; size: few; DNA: TGTGCCAGCAGACCGGACAGCAGATTCAGCGGGGGGAGGCTTTATACAGATACGCAGTATTTT; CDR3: CASRPDSRFSGGRLYTDTQYF
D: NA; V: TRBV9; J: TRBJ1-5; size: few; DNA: TGTGCCAGCAGCGTAGGGGCAGGCCAATTTGCTACTCAGCCCCAGCATTTT; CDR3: CASSVGAGQFATQPQHF
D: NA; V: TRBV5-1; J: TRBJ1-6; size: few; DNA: TGCGCCAGCAGCCCGAAGGGGCAGGGAGGGTCACCCCTCCACTTT; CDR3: CASSPKGQGGSPLHF
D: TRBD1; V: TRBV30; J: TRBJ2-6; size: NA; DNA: TGTACCTGGAGTGCAGGGGGTTCTGGGGCCAACGTCCTGACTTTC; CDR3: CTWSAGGSGANVLTF
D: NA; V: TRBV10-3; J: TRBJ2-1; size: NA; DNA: TGTGCCATCAGTGAGGGAGGGGCAAGTAGTACGAATGAGCAGTTCTTC; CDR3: CAISEGGASSTNEQFF
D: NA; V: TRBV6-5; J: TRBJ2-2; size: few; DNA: TGTGCCAGCAGGGACCTAGGGGACACCGGGGAGCTGTTTTTT; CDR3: CASRDLGDTGELFF
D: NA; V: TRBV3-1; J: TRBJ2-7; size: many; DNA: TGTGCCAGCAGCCAAGGATTGAACGGGGGCCAGTACTTC; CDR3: CASSQGLNGGQYF
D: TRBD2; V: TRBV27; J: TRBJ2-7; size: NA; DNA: TGTGCCAGCAGTTTAAGGAGGGGACTAGCGGGAGCCCACGAGCAGTACTTC; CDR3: CASSLRRGLAGAHEQYF
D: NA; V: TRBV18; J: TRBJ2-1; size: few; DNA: TGTGCCAGCTCACCCCCCGTCAGACTAGATCTCTCCTACAATGAGCAGTTCTTC; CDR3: CASSPPVRLDLSYNEQFF
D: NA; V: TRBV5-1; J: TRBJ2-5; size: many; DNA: TGCGCCAGCAGCTTGTATGGAGAGACCCAGTACTTC; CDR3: CASSLYGETQYF
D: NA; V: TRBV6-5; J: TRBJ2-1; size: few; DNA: TGTGCCAGCAGTTACTATGTGGATTCTGAGCAGTTCTTC; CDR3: CASSYYVDSEQFF
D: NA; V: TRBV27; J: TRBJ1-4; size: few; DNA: TGTGCCAGCAGGGTCCACATGTTGGCTAATGAAAAACTGTTTTTT; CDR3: CASRVHMLANEKLFF
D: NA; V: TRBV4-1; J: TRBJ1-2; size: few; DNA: TGCGCCAGCAGCCAAGGTCCGGGGGTTAACTATGGCTACACCTTC; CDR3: CASSQGPGVNYGYTF
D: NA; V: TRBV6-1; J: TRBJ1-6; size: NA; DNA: TGTGCCAGCGAGGGCAGGGTTTATCCACCCCTCCACTTT; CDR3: CASEGRVYPPLHF
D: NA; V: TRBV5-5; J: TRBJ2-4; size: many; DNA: TGTGCCAGCAACCTTGAGGGCAAAAACATTCAGTACTTC; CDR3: CASNLEGKNIQYF
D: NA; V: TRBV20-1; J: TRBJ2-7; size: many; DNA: TGCAGTGCTAGCCCAGGGGCGATTAGATACGAGCAGTACTTC; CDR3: CSASPGAIRYEQYF
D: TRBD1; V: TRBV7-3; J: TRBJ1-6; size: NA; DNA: TGTGCCAGCAGCACACAGGGGGGGAATTCACCCCTCCACTTT; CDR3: CASSTQGGNSPLHF
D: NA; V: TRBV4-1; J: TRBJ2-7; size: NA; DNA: TGCGCCAGCAGCCAAGATCAAACAGCCTCCTACGAGCAGTACTTC; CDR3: CASSQDQTASYEQYF
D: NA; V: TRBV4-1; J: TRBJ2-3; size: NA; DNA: TGCGCCAGCAGCCCCCTCCAGGGAGGACCAGATACGCAGTATTTT; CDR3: CASSPLQGGPDTQYF